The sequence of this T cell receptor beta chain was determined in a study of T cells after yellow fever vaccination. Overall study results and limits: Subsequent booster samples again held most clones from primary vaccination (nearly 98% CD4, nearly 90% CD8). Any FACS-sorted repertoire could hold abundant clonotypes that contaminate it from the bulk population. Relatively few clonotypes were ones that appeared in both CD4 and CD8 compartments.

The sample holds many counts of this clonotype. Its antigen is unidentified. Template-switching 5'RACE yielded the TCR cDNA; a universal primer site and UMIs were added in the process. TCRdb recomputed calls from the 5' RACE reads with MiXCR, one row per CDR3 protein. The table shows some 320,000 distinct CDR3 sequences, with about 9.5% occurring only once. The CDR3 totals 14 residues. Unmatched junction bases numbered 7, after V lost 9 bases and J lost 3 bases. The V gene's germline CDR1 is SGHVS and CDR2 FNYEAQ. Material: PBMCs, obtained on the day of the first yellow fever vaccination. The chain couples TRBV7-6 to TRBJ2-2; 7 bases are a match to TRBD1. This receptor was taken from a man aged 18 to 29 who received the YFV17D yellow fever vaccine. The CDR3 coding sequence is TGTGCCAGTAGGGGGCTACTACACACCGGGGAGCTGTTTTTT. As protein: CASRGLLHTGELFF. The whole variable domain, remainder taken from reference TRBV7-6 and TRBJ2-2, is GAGVSQSPRYKVTKRGQDVALRCDPISGHVSLYWYRQALGQGPEFLTYFNYEAQQDKSGLPNDRFSAERPEGSISTLTIQRTEQRDSAMYRCASRGLLHTGELFFGEGSRLTVL.